Detailed here is one T cell receptor (beta chain). The data are from a study of technical replicates of blood from several donors. Germline-derived CDR1 and CDR2 are GTSNPN and SVGIG (reference sequence). This CDR3 region has 18 residues. V shed 0 bases and J 0 bases; nucleotides not matched to a gene: 10. TCRdb's table, derived via immunoSEQ multiplex PCR, lists solely in-frame clones and lacks some. The table has 75,000 to 100,000 clones, approximately 94% seen once; the top ten hold 0.35% to 0.45%. Sample: T cells isolated from PBMCs. The chain recombines TRBV30 with TRBJ2-1; 8 nucleotides align to TRBD2. The clonotype was recovered from a human donor in good health. The CDR3 bases are TGTGCCTGGAGTGTACCCTCATTGAGCGGGAGCTCCTACAATGAGCAGTTCTTC. This translates into CAWSVPSLSGSSYNEQFF.